This record covers a single TCR beta chain. Its antigen is as yet unknown. Germline CDR1 and CDR2: SGHTA and FQGNSA. The CDR3 is 16 amino acids. The V and J ends lost 2 bases and 4 bases, in that order; junction bases with no gene match: 7. The sample is drawn from a study of cytomegalovirus exposure and HLA in healthy donors. The primer mix had 60 Vbeta and 13 Jbeta primers. Sequencing was performed with immunoSEQ multiplex PCR; in TCRdb, only in-frame clones are kept and a portion is missing. Found here are about 62,000 clones, about 89% of them singletons; the top ten hold around 1.5%. General observations from the study: Most TCR sequences were uncommon, yet certain public TCRs appeared in many donors. Trimming of TCR beta V- and J-genes showed a link, identified in a later analysis, to a missense DCLRE1C variant. Likely technical artifact: a cluster of highly shared sequence variants. Researchers reportedly found TCR beta sequences accurately predicted most subjects' HLA-A and HLA-B alleles.

The rearrangement links TRBV7-2 to TRBJ2-1, with 8 nucleotides matching TRBD2. The sample consisted of PBMCs. The sequence was collected from a man between 18 and 29 years old in good health and CMV-seronegative. CDR3 coding DNA: TGTGCCAGCAGCTTATTAGCGGGGTTATCATACAATGAGCAGTTCTTC. The encoded protein is CASSLLAGLSYNEQFF. The full variable domain, completed using reference TRBV7-2 and TRBJ2-1, is GAGVSQSPSNKVTEKGKDVELRCDPISGHTALYWYRQSLGQGLEFLIYFQGNSAPDKSGLPSDRFSAERTGGSVSTLTIQRTQQEDSAVYLCASSLLAGLSYNEQFFGPGTRLTVL.